The 12 T cell receptor beta chains reported below all come from one sample, sequenced in a study of blood T cell repertoires in COVID-19. TCRdb keeps only in-frame clones here, not all; method: immunoSEQ multiplex PCR. The table records 95,000 to 130,000 clones, approximately 87% of them present only once. The specimen was peripheral blood. The origin of the receptors is a man aged 30 to 39 with acute or convalescent COVID-19.

The genes are TRBV19 and TRBJ2-1; 9 nucleotides agree with TRBD2. Germline lookup yields CDR1 LNHDA and CDR2 SQIVND (reference sequence). CDR3 size: 16 residues. With V trimmed by 5 bases and J by 7 bases, 12 bases remained unmatched. This CDR3 reads CASSLDAGGEWNEQFF. CDR3 DNA sequence: TGTGCCAGTAGTCTGGACGCGGGAGGGGAGTGGAATGAGCAGTTCTTC.

The chain links TRBV6-5 to TRBJ2-1; TRBD2 aligns across 7 bases. Germline assignment: CDR1 MNHEY and CDR2 SVGAGI. The CDR3 loop spans 15 amino acids. J was trimmed by 5 bases and V by 2 bases; bases with no gene match: 6. The CDR3 sequence: CASSYGPSGDNEQFF. The CDR3 DNA sequence: TGTGCCAGCAGTTACGGGCCTAGCGGAGACAATGAGCAGTTCTTC.

The V and J genes are TRBV7-2 and TRBJ1-3, with 9 bases lining up with TRBD1. V shed 4 bases and J 3 bases; nucleotides not matched to a gene: 10. The CDR3 extends over 17 amino acids. Germline CDR1 is SGHTA and CDR2 is FQGNSA. The CDR3 loop is CASSWWGQGVGGNTIYF. CDR3 DNA: TGTGCCAGCAGCTGGTGGGGACAGGGTGTGGGTGGAAACACCATATATTTT.

This clone was seen a handful of times. This chain links TRBV18 with TRBJ2-7; D is unclear. The CDR3 extends over 14 amino acids. Germline CDR1 reads KGHSH; CDR2 reads LQKENI. The ends were cut back, 0 bases at V and 3 bases at J, with 9 bases in the middle. Here the CDR3 reads CASSPPAWHYEQYF. CDR3 in DNA: TGTGCCAGCTCACCACCCGCTTGGCACTACGAGCAGTACTTC. Drawing the rest from reference TRBV18 and TRBJ2-7, the complete variable domain is NAGVMQNPRHLVRRRGQEARLRCSPMKGHSHVYWYRQLPEEGLKFMVYLQKENIIDESGMPKERFSAEFPKEGPSILRIQQVVRGDSAAYFCASSPPAWHYEQYFGPGTRLTVT.

The genes are TRBV5-1 and TRBJ1-4; possible D gene TRBD1, 5 bases. The length of the CDR3 is 15 residues. From germline, CDR1 is SGHRS and CDR2 YFSETQ. The V end lost 0 bases, the J end lost 6 bases, and 12 bases lay between the germline ends. The CDR3 loop reads CASSLGGRSDEKLFF. CDR3 sequence (DNA): TGCGCCAGCAGCTTGGGGGGCAGGTCAGATGAAAAACTGTTTTTT.

For this clone: Relative to the germline gene, one junction end is altered; a read error may explain this. The gene calls are TRBV3-1 (or the pseudogene TRBV3-2) and TRBJ2-5; D may be TRBD2 (7 bases). From germline, CDR1 is LGHDT and CDR2 YNNKEL (reference sequence). This CDR3 is 15 amino acids long. CDR3 protein: CASSQDRGGVQTQYF. Here the CDR3 DNA reads TGTGCCAGCAGTCAAGATCGAGGGGGGGTCCAGACCCAGTACTTC.

This sequence joins TRBV11-3 and TRBJ2-1; D call uncertain. The CDR3 runs 13 residues. V dropped 0 bases and J dropped 7 bases, with 7 bases sitting between them. CDR1 is SGHNT and CDR2 is YENEEA in the germline V gene. CDR3 sequence: CASSLDPVNEQFF. The CDR3, as DNA: TGTGCCAGCAGCTTAGATCCGGTTAATGAGCAGTTCTTC.

The chain employs TRBV2 and TRBJ2-1; 9 bases are a match to TRBD1. The length of the CDR3 is 15 residues. Germline lookup yields CDR1 SNHLY and CDR2 FYNNEI. Trimming cost V 7 bases and J 4 bases; bases outside gene matches: 8. The CDR3 bases are TGTGCCAGCACCGGGACAGGGAGGACATACAATGAGCAGTTCTTC. This translates into CASTGTGRTYNEQFF.

This clone was seen a single time. V and J are TRBV11-2 and TRBJ2-1; TRBD1 is a possible D gene (5 bases). The CDR3 contains 14 residues. In germline, CDR1 is SGHAT, CDR2 FQNNGV. V lost 3 bases to trimming and J lost 7 bases, with 13 bases between them. CDR3 sequence: CASSFGRVGNEQFF. The CDR3 coding sequence is TGTGCCAGCAGCTTTGGCAGGGTGGGGAATGAGCAGTTCTTC. Full variable domain (missing parts from reference TRBV11-2 and TRBJ2-1): EAGVAQSPRYKIIEKRQSVAFWCNPISGHATLYWYQQILGQGPKLLIQFQNNGVVDDSQLPKDRFSAERLKGVDSTLKIQPAKLEDSAVYLCASSFGRVGNEQFFGPGTRLTVL.

This clone was detected only once. V usage is TRBV19 and J usage is TRBJ1-5; 7 positions agree with TRBD1. CDR3 length: 19 amino acids. With 4 bases clipped from V and 2 bases from J, the junction kept 17 bases outside the gene matches. Germline CDR1 is LNHDA and CDR2 is SQIVND (reference sequence). In nucleotides, the CDR3 is TGTGCCAGTAGTAGCCTCTGGCGGCAGGGGGTGGGGGGCAATCAGCCCCAGCATTTT. Protein: CASSSLWRQGVGGNQPQHF.

This chain links TRBV4-1 with TRBJ2-1; 7 nucleotides match TRBD1. CDR1 is MGHRA and CDR2 is YSYEKL in the germline V gene. The CDR3 has 13 amino acids. The ends lost 5 bases at V and 8 bases at J; junction bases unmatched: 6. DNA of the CDR3: TGCGCCAGCAGCACTTTTACAGGGGATGAGCAGTTCTTC. Amino acids: CASSTFTGDEQFF.

CDR3 in amino acids: CASSLGGRADTQYF. For the CDR3, the DNA is TGCGCCAGCAGCTTGGGTGGGAGGGCGGATACGCAGTATTTT. This sequence joins TRBV5-1 and TRBJ2-3, with 7 bases identical to TRBD2. Per the germline V gene, CDR1 is SGHRS and CDR2 is YFSETQ. The CDR3 has 14 residues. Germline trimming cut 0 bases from V and 6 bases from J; bases unmatched to any gene: 4.